These T cell receptor beta chains were read from a single sample in a study of cytomegalovirus exposure and HLA in healthy donors. Some clones are missing from TCRdb's copy, which holds only in-frame ones; the method was immunoSEQ multiplex PCR. Among under 200,000 clones listed, roughly 79% were seen once. Sequencing input: PBMCs. These receptors were collected from a woman aged 40 to 50 in good health and CMV-seropositive. CDR3s include the opening cysteine and the closing phenylalanine or tryptophan. The order of the fields is J gene, clone size, D gene, V gene, CDR3 protein, CDR3 DNA. D genes are given only for firm matches. The size entry is marked missing in some rows and otherwise reads once, few, many or a size class.

J: TRBJ2-1; size: NA; D: TRBD2; V: TRBV10-3; CDR3: CAISEVGSGVYNEQFF; DNA: TGTGCCATCAGTGAAGTAGGTAGCGGGGTGTACAATGAGCAGTTCTTC
J: TRBJ2-7; size: NA; D: NA; V: TRBV4-1; CDR3: CASSPIVSSYEQYF; DNA: TGCGCCAGCAGCCCCATAGTTTCGAGCTACGAGCAGTACTTC
J: TRBJ2-6; size: NA; D: NA; V: TRBV9; CDR3: CASSVVGAGANGLTF; DNA: TGTGCCAGCAGCGTAGTAGGGGCTGGGGCCAACGGCCTGACTTTC
J: TRBJ1-2; size: many; D: TRBD1; V: TRBV2; CDR3: CASSATGEDGYTF; DNA: TGTGCCAGCAGTGCGACAGGGGAGGATGGCTACACCTTC
J: TRBJ2-1; size: NA; D: NA; V: TRBV30; CDR3: CAWSGSSSGFDNEQFF; DNA: TGTGCCTGGAGCGGTTCCTCCTCGGGGTTCGACAATGAGCAGTTCTTC
J: TRBJ2-3; size: few; D: TRBD2; V: TRBV11-1; CDR3: CASSRSTSGGDTQYF; DNA: TGTGCCAGCAGCCGATCGACTAGCGGGGGAGATACGCAGTATTTT
J: TRBJ1-5; size: NA; D: TRBD1; V: TRBV5-1; CDR3: CASKDRDSERF; DNA: TGCGCCAGCAAGGACAGGGACAGTGAGCGTTTT
J: TRBJ1-5; size: NA; D: NA; V: TRBV27; CDR3: CASSLSGSGPQHF; DNA: TGTGCCAGCAGTTTATCGGGCAGCGGGCCCCAGCATTTT
J: TRBJ1-5; size: NA; D: TRBD1; V: TRBV6-1; CDR3: CASRTQGIHQPQHF; DNA: TGTGCCAGCAGGACACAGGGGATCCATCAGCCCCAGCATTTT
J: TRBJ1-5; size: NA; D: NA; V: TRBV19; CDR3: CASSIDSREGQPQHF; DNA: TGTGCCAGTAGTATAGATTCCCGGGAAGGTCAGCCCCAGCATTTT
J: TRBJ1-5; size: NA; D: NA; V: TRBV10-1; CDR3: CASSEGRLRPPRRAGNQPQHF; DNA: TGCGCCAGCAGTGAGGGTCGCCTCCGTCCCCCTAGGAGGGCAGGCAATCAGCCCCAGCATTTT
J: TRBJ1-2; size: NA; D: TRBD1; V: TRBV15; CDR3: CATSSRSGGGMLGGYTF; DNA: TGTGCCACCAGCAGCCGCTCCGGAGGGGGCATGTTGGGTGGCTACACCTTC
J: TRBJ2-2; size: NA; D: NA; V: TRBV18; CDR3: CASSPRMTIPDGELFF; DNA: TGTGCCAGCTCACCAAGAATGACAATTCCAGACGGGGAGCTGTTTTTT
J: TRBJ1-5; size: NA; D: TRBD1; V: TRBV2; CDR3: CASSRDRGLGNQPQHF; DNA: TGTGCCAGCAGCCGGGACAGGGGGCTTGGTAATCAGCCCCAGCATTTT
J: TRBJ1-5; size: NA; D: TRBD1; V: TRBV30; CDR3: CAWGPTGGQPQHF; DNA: TGTGCCTGGGGGCCGACAGGGGGGCAGCCCCAGCATTTT
J: TRBJ1-2; size: NA; D: NA; V: TRBV6-1; CDR3: CASSVALEGGYTF; DNA: TGTGCCAGCAGTGTGGCTCTGGAGGGTGGCTACACCTTC
J: TRBJ1-2; size: once; D: TRBD1; V: TRBV5-4; CDR3: CASSLEGQGKKRYGYTF; DNA: TGTGCCAGCAGCTTGGAGGGACAGGGAAAAAAGAGATATGGCTACACCTTC
J: TRBJ2-3; size: NA; D: TRBD2; V: TRBV30; CDR3: CAWRPWAGGSTDTQYF; DNA: TGTGCCTGGAGACCCTGGGCGGGGGGTAGCACAGATACGCAGTATTTT
J: TRBJ1-6; size: NA; D: NA; V: TRBV18; CDR3: CASSPPGDSPLHF; DNA: TGTGCCAGCTCACCCCCGGGTGACTCACCCCTCCACTTT
J: TRBJ1-1; size: NA; D: NA; V: TRBV7-9; CDR3: CASSSGVGVPREAFF; DNA: TGTGCCAGCAGCTCGGGGGTGGGGGTCCCGAGGGAAGCTTTCTTT
J: TRBJ2-1; size: NA; D: TRBD1; V: TRBV2; CDR3: CASTRDRSSYNEQFF; DNA: TGTGCCAGCACAAGGGACAGGAGCTCCTACAATGAGCAGTTCTTC
J: TRBJ1-3; size: once; D: NA; V: TRBV9; CDR3: CASSAQDGPGNTIYF; DNA: TGTGCCAGCAGCGCCCAAGATGGCCCTGGAAACACCATATATTTT
J: TRBJ2-1; size: NA; D: TRBD2; V: TRBV19; CDR3: CASSAGTSGNEQFF; DNA: TGTGCCAGTAGTGCCGGGACTAGCGGCAATGAGCAGTTCTTC
J: TRBJ1-2; size: NA; D: TRBD1; V: TRBV15; CDR3: CATSRAGQGGRGLYGYTF; DNA: TGTGCCACCAGCAGAGCGGGGCAGGGGGGTCGGGGGCTCTATGGCTACACCTTC
J: TRBJ1-6; size: few; D: NA; V: TRBV4-3; CDR3: CASSLSPGMGNSPLHF; DNA: TGCGCCAGCAGCCTATCCCCGGGAATGGGGAATTCACCCCTCCACTTT
J: TRBJ1-4; size: few; D: TRBD1; V: TRBV4-1; CDR3: CASSQEDRGHEKLFF; DNA: TGCGCCAGCAGCCAAGAGGACAGGGGGCACGAAAAACTGTTTTTT
J: TRBJ2-3; size: NA; D: TRBD2; V: TRBV11-3; CDR3: CASSLTSGGYDTQYF; DNA: TGTGCCAGCAGCTTGACTAGCGGGGGGTACGATACGCAGTATTTT
J: TRBJ1-1; size: NA; D: TRBD1; V: TRBV27; CDR3: CASSLPGTGGNTEAFF; DNA: TGTGCCAGCAGTCTCCCGGGGACAGGGGGCAACACTGAAGCTTTCTTT
J: TRBJ1-2; size: NA; D: NA; V: TRBV30; CDR3: CAWTRKGLVPYGYTF; DNA: TGTGCCTGGACAAGAAAAGGACTCGTTCCCTATGGCTACACCTTC
J: TRBJ1-6; size: NA; D: TRBD1; V: TRBV30; CDR3: CAWSLNRGRNSPLHF; DNA: TGTGCCTGGAGCTTGAACAGGGGGCGTAATTCACCCCTCCACTTT
J: TRBJ1-2; size: few; D: TRBD1; V: TRBV11-1; CDR3: CASSSVRDRARYTF; DNA: TGTGCCAGCAGCTCCGTCCGGGACAGGGCCCGCTACACCTTC
J: TRBJ1-1; size: NA; D: NA; V: TRBV15; CDR3: CAIAGRSNTEAFF; DNA: TGTGCCATCGCGGGCCGGTCGAACACTGAAGCTTTCTTT
J: TRBJ1-1; size: NA; D: NA; V: TRBV28; CDR3: CASSYTDEAFF; DNA: TGTGCCAGCAGCTATACAGATGAAGCTTTCTTT
J: TRBJ1-5; size: few; D: NA; V: TRBV6-6; CDR3: CASSYGTRSGWPQHF; DNA: TGTGCCAGCAGTTACGGGACACGTAGTGGCTGGCCCCAGCATTTT
J: TRBJ1-5; size: NA; D: TRBD1; V: TRBV10-3; CDR3: CAISVGQDSNQPQHF; DNA: TGTGCCATCAGCGTTGGACAGGATAGCAATCAGCCCCAGCATTTT
J: TRBJ1-6; size: NA; D: TRBD1; V: TRBV5-6; CDR3: CASSLDRGQDSPLHF; DNA: TGTGCCAGCAGCTTGGACAGGGGGCAAGATTCACCCCTCCACTTT
J: TRBJ2-2; size: NA; D: TRBD2; V: TRBV7-3; CDR3: CASSPSGGWAGELFF; DNA: TGTGCCAGCAGCCCTTCGGGGGGGTGGGCCGGGGAGCTGTTTTTT
J: TRBJ2-5; size: NA; D: NA; V: TRBV7-9; CDR3: CASSSEDNQETQYF; DNA: TGTGCCAGCAGCTCAGAGGACAACCAAGAGACCCAGTACTTC
J: TRBJ1-1; size: NA; D: NA; V: TRBV7-9; CDR3: CASSEQGATEAFF; DNA: TGTGCCAGCAGCGAACAGGGAGCCACTGAAGCTTTCTTT
J: TRBJ1-1; size: NA; D: TRBD1; V: TRBV19; CDR3: CASSIPPDRGKGEAFF; DNA: TGTGCCAGTAGTATCCCTCCGGACAGGGGGAAGGGTGAAGCTTTCTTT